The entry that follows covers one TCR beta chain sequence. Participants' own reports of clinical history determined their cohort assignment. The data derive from a study of blood T cell repertoires in COVID-19. Turning to the study itself: Samples came from the United States, Italy and Spain, spanning acute and convalescent COVID-19.

In the original processing: Reference gene primer amplification in the assay estimated nucleated cell counts. TCRdb's table, derived via immunoSEQ multiplex PCR, lists solely in-frame clones and lacks some. Clone size and V and J calls were adopted from that table, with D and trimming inferred from the DNA. The sample has roughly 140,000 clones, around 89% seen once. This CDR3 has 16 residues. Germline V CDR1 and CDR2: LNHDA, SQIVND (reference sequence). V lost 5 bases and J lost 9; bases outside the gene matches: 13. The specimen sequenced was PBMCs or T cells enriched from blood (not recorded which). This clonotype was obtained from a young woman with acute COVID-19. The V gene is TRBV19, the J gene TRBJ2-1; the match to TRBD2 covers 10 bases. The CDR3 sequence: CASSVPPAGGPGEQFF. The CDR3 nucleotides are TGTGCCAGTAGTGTACCCCCAGCGGGAGGGCCCGGTGAGCAGTTCTTC.